The present T cell receptor (beta chain) was sequenced within a study of CD8 T cells in Susac syndrome. Study-level findings and limits: Regarding the TCR sequencing and HLA analysis, the study admitted that a relatively small number of individuals were involved.

When the RNA was reverse transcribed, random hexamers were used with an input of 0.5 to 1 ug. Across 54 Vbeta and 13 Jbeta, TCR beta CDR3 was amplified with immunoSEQ multiplex PCR. TCRdb used MiXCR to reprocess the immunoSEQ multiplex PCR reads, holding one entry per CDR3 protein. The sample gives about 200,000 distinct CDR3 sequences, 85% to 95% of which show up once; approximately 0.1% is in the top ten. Negative isolation yielded CD4+ and CD8+ T cells, and FACS enriched TEMRA cells. V was clipped by 2 bases and J by 3 bases, with 11 bases between them. The CDR3 runs 15 residues. Germline V gene lookup returns CDR1 SGHTA and CDR2 FQGTGA. Comment on this clonotype: Its target is unknown.

The receptor was derived from a human donor in good health. The V and J genes are TRBV7-3 and TRBJ2-1, with a weak D call TRBD2 (6 bases). Sequencing was done on a sample of CD4+ T cells from PBMCs. CDR3 sequence reads: CASSLGGLSYNEQFF. The CDR3 DNA follows: TGTGCCAGCAGCTTAGGGGGACTTAGCTACAATGAGCAGTTCTTC.